These 14 T cell receptor beta chains were all obtained from the same sample, sequenced in a study of cytomegalovirus exposure and HLA in healthy donors. PCR involved 60 Vbeta and 13 Jbeta primers. Assay used: immunoSEQ multiplex PCR; TCRdb lists only in-frame clones, some missing. The table shows about 110,000 clones, with 76% occurring only once. The sample consisted of PBMCs. Receptors originate from a man aged 25 to 45 in good health and CMV-seropositive.

This clone was seen only a few times. This chain connects TRBV28 to TRBJ1-5, with 9 positions matching TRBD1. CDR3 length equals 15 residues. Germline V gene lookup returns CDR1 MDHEN and CDR2 SYDVKM. The V and J ends lost 6 bases and 6 bases, in that order; junction bases with no gene match: 9. The CDR3 is CASSALTGGAQPQHF. The CDR3 DNA is TGTGCCAGCAGCGCCCTGACAGGGGGAGCTCAGCCCCAGCATTTT.

This clone occurred once. The genes are TRBV6-5 and TRBJ2-3; 7 nucleotides agree with TRBD2. The CDR3 is 15 amino acids. Per the germline V gene, CDR1 is MNHEY and CDR2 is SVGAGI. V dropped 6 bases and J dropped 2; count of bases not matched to a gene: 8. The CDR3 region is CASSRSGVHTDTQYF. The DNA for the CDR3 is TGTGCCAGCAGCCGCAGCGGGGTCCACACAGATACGCAGTATTTT.

This clone was recorded once. The genes are TRBV6-5 and TRBJ1-1; D may be TRBD1 (6 bases). There are 14 residues in the CDR3. Germline V gene sequence: CDR1 MNHEY, CDR2 SVGAGI. Between the trimmed V and J ends, which lost 4 bases and 0 bases, there was a span of 9 bases. The CDR3 nucleotides are TGTGCCAGCAGTTCGGGACAAATGAACACTGAAGCTTTCTTT. Amino acid sequence: CASSSGQMNTEAFF.

The gene calls are TRBV28 and TRBJ1-1, with D uncertain. Trimming stripped 6 bases from V and 6 bases from J, with 5 bases between. The CDR3 runs 10 residues. Germline CDR1 reads MDHEN; CDR2 reads SYDVKM. In DNA, the CDR3 is TGTGCCAGCAGAGACTCTGAAGCTTTCTTT. Its translation: CASRDSEAFF.

V is TRBV28 and J is TRBJ1-2; D is possibly TRBD1 (5 bases). The CDR3 has 15 residues. V was trimmed by 5 bases and J by 4 bases, leaving 17 bases between them. Germline values: CDR1 MDHEN, CDR2 SYDVKM. The CDR3 DNA reads as TGTGCCAGCAGTCCAATGGGGGGTGCTCCCTATGGCTACACCTTC. Its protein product is CASSPMGGAPYGYTF.

The chain couples TRBV15 to TRBJ1-3, with 7 bases matching TRBD1. The CDR3 sequence is 17 residues long. V lost 5 bases to trimming and J lost 0 bases; unmatched junction nucleotides: 10. Germline CDR1 LNHNV, CDR2 YYDKDF (reference sequence). The DNA of the CDR3 is TGTGCCACCAGCGGACAGGTTTTTGTGAGCTCTGGAAACACCATATATTTT. Its protein product is CATSGQVFVSSGNTIYF.

This chain joins TRBV7-6 and TRBJ2-7, with TRBD2 identical over 8 bases. V lost 5 bases to trimming and J lost 2 bases; unmatched junction nucleotides: 11. Per germline, CDR1 SGHVS and CDR2 FNYEAQ. CDR3 size: 16 residues. The CDR3 sequence is CASSPSSGGLTYEQYF. The CDR3 nucleotides are TGTGCCAGCAGCCCCTCCAGCGGGGGTCTAACCTACGAGCAGTACTTC.

This chain joins TRBV6-5 and TRBJ2-3; TRBD1 agrees at 9 bases. The CDR3 is 15 amino acids. The junction had 6 bases not matched to a gene; V was cut back by 6 bases and J by 2 bases. In germline, CDR1 is MNHEY, CDR2 SVGAGI. CDR3 in amino acids: CASSAWDRDTDTQYF. Here the CDR3 DNA reads TGTGCCAGCAGCGCCTGGGACAGGGACACAGATACGCAGTATTTT.

This clone was counted a few times. Other DNA variants within this sample encode the same CDR3. The V call is TRBV5-1, the J call TRBJ2-2; the match to TRBD1 covers 7 bases. CDR3 length: 18 amino acids. V dropped 2 bases and J dropped 5; count of bases not matched to a gene: 15. In germline, CDR1 is SGHRS, CDR2 YFSETQ. CDR3: CASSFLSPGQSSTGELFF. CDR3 in DNA: TGCGCCAGCAGCTTTTTATCCCCGGGACAGAGTTCGACCGGGGAGCTGTTTTTT.

The gene calls are TRBV11-2 and TRBJ1-1, with a possible D match to TRBD1 (6 bases). The germline CDR1 and CDR2 sequences are SGHAT and FQNNGV. Deletions cut 4 bases from V and 4 bases from J, with 10 bases between. The CDR3 has 13 amino acids. Written as DNA, the CDR3 is TGTGCCAGCAGCTGGCGGGGGCTCACTGAAGCTTTCTTT. It yields the protein CASSWRGLTEAFF.

This clone was observed once. The V and J genes are TRBV5-5 and TRBJ1-4; D gene ambiguous. Germline assignment: CDR1 SGHKS and CDR2 YYEKEE (reference sequence). Trimming removed 4 bases at V and 4 bases at J, with 11 bases between. The CDR3 loop spans 14 amino acids. The CDR3 DNA sequence: TGTGCCAGCAGCCCTGGGCCCTTTAATGAAAAACTGTTTTTT. Its translation is CASSPGPFNEKLFF.

The chain links TRBV19 to TRBJ1-1; TRBD1 might be the D (5 bases). CDR1 is LNHDA and CDR2 is SQIVND in the germline V gene (reference sequence). The CDR3 loop spans 13 amino acids. V was trimmed by 1 base and J by 4 bases, leaving 7 bases between them. CDR3 DNA sequence: TGTGCCAGTAGTATAGCCAGGGCCACTGAAGCTTTCTTT. Translating it yields CASSIARATEAFF.

The rearrangement joins TRBV27 to TRBJ2-5; TRBD1 might be the D (5 bases). The CDR3 extends over 15 amino acids. V shed 1 base and J shed 3 bases, with 12 bases lying between them. Germline lookup yields CDR1 MNHEY and CDR2 SMNVEV (reference sequence). CDR3 coding DNA: TGTGCCAGCAGTTTATTAAGTGGCAGGGAAGAGACCCAGTACTTC. This translates into CASSLLSGREETQYF.

The V and J genes are TRBV4-3 and TRBJ2-7; D may be TRBD1 (6 bases). V shed 1 base and J shed 5 bases, with 21 bases lying between them. Per the germline V gene, CDR1 is LGHNA and CDR2 is YSLEER. This CDR3 spans 17 amino acids. CDR3 coding DNA: TGCGCCAGCAGCCAAGGGGCAGGGGCCCCCTCGGGTGACGAGCAGTACTTC. It codes for CASSQGAGAPSGDEQYF.